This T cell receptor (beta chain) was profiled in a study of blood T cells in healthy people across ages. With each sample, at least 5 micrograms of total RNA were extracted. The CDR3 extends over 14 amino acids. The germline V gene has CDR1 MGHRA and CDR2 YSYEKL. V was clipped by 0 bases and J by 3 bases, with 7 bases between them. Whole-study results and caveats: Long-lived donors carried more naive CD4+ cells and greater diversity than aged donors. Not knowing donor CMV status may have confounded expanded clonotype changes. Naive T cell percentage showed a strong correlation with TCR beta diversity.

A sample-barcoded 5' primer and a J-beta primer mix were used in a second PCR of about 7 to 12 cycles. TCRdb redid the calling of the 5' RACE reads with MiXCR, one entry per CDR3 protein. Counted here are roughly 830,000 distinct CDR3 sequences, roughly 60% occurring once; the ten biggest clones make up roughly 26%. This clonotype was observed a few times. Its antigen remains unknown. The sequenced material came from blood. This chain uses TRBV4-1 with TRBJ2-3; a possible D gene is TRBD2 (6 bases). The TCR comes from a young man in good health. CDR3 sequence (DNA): TGCGCCAGCAGCCAAGACGCGGGAACAGATACGCAGTATTTT. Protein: CASSQDAGTDTQYF.